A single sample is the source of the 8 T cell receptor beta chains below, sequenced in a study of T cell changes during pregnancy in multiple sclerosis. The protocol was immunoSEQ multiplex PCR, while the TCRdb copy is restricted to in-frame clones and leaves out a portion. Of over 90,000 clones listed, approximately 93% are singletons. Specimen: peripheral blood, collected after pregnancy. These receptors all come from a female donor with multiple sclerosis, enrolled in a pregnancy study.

The CDR3 loop is CASSPGGKTPGANVLTF. The CDR3 DNA reads TGTGCCAGCAGCCCGGGGGGGAAAACACCCGGGGCCAACGTCCTGACTTTC. The chain is built from TRBV7-6 and TRBJ2-6; 8 bases align to TRBD2. V trimming: 5 bases; J trimming: 4 bases; junction bases outside the gene matches: 10. This CDR3 has 17 amino acids. Germline loops: CDR1 SGHVS, CDR2 FNYEAQ.

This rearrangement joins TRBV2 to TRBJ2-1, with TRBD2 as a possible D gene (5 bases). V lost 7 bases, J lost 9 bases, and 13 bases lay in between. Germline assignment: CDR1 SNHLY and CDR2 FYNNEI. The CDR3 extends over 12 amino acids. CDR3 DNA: TGTGCCAGCACCAGTGAGGGCAGTGAGCAGTTCTTC. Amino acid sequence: CASTSEGSEQFF.

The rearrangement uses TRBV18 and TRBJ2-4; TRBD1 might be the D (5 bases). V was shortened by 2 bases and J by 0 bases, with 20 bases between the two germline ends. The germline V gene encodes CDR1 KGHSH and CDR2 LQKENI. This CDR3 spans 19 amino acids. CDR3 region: CASSPGWGGSNIAKNIQYF. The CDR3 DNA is TGTGCCAGCTCACCAGGGTGGGGCGGCAGTAATATAGCCAAAAACATTCAGTACTTC.

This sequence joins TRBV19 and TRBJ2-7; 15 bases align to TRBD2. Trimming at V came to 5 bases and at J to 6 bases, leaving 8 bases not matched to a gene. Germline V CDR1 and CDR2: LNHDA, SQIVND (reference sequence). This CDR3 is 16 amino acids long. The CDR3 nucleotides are TGTGCCAGTAGTTTTCTGGGACTAGCGGGAGGTGGCGAGCAGTACTTC. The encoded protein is CASSFLGLAGGGEQYF.

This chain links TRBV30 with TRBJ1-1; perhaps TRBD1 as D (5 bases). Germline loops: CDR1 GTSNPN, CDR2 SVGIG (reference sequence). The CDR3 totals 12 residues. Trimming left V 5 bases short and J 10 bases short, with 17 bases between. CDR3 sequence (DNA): TGTGCCTGGGAGGAATACAGGATCGGAGCTTTCTTT. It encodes CAWEEYRIGAFF.

CDR3 DNA: TGTGCCAGCTGGGACCTTCTAGGGGGTGAGCAGTTCTTC. Translating it yields CASWDLLGGEQFF. This sequence joins TRBV2 and TRBJ2-1, with a tentative D call TRBD1 (6 bases). The CDR3 extends over 13 amino acids. With 8 bases removed from V and 9 bases from J, the gap between germline ends came to 17 bases. Germline V lookup: CDR1 SNHLY, CDR2 FYNNEI.

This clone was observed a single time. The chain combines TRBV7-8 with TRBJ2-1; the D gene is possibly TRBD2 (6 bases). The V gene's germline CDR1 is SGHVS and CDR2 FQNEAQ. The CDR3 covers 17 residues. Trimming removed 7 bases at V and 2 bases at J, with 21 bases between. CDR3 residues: CASTPAGQVDPYNEQFF. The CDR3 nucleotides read TGTGCCAGCACCCCTGCGGGGCAGGTTGACCCCTACAATGAGCAGTTCTTC.

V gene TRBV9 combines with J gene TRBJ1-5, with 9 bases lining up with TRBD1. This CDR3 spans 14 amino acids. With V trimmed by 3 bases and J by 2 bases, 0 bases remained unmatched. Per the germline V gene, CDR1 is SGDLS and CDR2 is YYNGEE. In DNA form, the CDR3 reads TGTGCCAGCAGCGGGACAGGGGGCAATCAGCCCCAGCATTTT. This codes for CASSGTGGNQPQHF.